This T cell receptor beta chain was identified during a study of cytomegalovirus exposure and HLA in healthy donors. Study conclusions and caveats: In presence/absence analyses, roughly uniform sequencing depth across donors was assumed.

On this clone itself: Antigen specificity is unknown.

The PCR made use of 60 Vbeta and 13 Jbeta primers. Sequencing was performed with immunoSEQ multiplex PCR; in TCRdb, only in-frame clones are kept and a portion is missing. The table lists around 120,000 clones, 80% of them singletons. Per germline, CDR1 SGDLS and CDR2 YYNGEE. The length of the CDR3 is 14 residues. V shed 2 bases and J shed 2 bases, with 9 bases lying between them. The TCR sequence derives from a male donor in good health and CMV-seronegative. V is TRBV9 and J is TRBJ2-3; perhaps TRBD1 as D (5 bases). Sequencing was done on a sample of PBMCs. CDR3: CASSVGQHTDTQYF. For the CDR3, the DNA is TGTGCCAGCAGCGTGGGGCAGCACACAGATACGCAGTATTTT.